This T cell receptor (beta chain) came from a study of blood T cell repertoires in COVID-19. Study as a whole: The cDNA or gDNA used as material had been derived from T cells, B-cell-depleted T cells, or PBMCs.

Sequencing used immunoSEQ multiplex PCR; TCRdb keeps in-frame clones, though not all of them. The repertoire consists of about 230,000 clones, with around 84% occurring once and the leading ten covering more than 9%. The CDR3 is 15 amino acids. Trimming at V came to 3 bases and at J to 6 bases, leaving 9 bases not matched to a gene. CDR1 and CDR2 (germline): SGHTA, FQGNSA. The material sequenced was peripheral blood. This rearrangement joins TRBV7-2 to TRBJ1-1; 8 bases agree with TRBD1. This receptor was identified in a middle-aged man with COVID-19, enrolled during active disease. Here the CDR3 DNA reads TGTGCCAGCAGCTTCGGACAGGGTTGGAGCGCTGAAGCTTTCTTT. The encoded protein is CASSFGQGWSAEAFF.